This TCR beta chain is from a study of T-cell reconstitution after alpha-beta-depleted transplantation in children (TCRdb year 2016). Background for the entire study: Using TCR repertoire profiling, the study followed T-cell immune reconstitution in a quantitative way in children after TCRalphabeta/CD19-depleted allogeneic hematopoietic cell transplantation. The paper as a whole reports these results and caveats: The high TCRbeta diversity at day 60 in some patients was ascribed to recipient T cells and intrathymic progenitors that had survived conditioning. The apparently early recovery of alphabetaT-cell counts about two months after transplant reportedly depended on only several hundred rapidly expanded clones that came from non-depleted graft cells. Over the following months the frequencies of hyperexpanded clones went down, and after one year T-cell counts and TCRbeta diversity were mostly credited to newly produced T cells.

According to the study, the label for this sample's treatment or condition signals: allogeneic hematopoietic cell transplantation with graft depleted of TCRalphabeta T cells and CD19 B cells. TCRalphabeta/CD19-depleted allogeneic hematopoietic cell grafts were given to the transplant recipients, all of whom were children. The library was built by means of PCR. Reads for this sample came from an Illumina HiSeq 2500. To normalize quantification of the TCRbeta repertoire, the TCR libraries were built with molecular barcoding that relied on unique molecular identifiers. TCRdb handled the public reads itself, with Q25 trimming in fastp and clone calling in MiXCR, and kept productive beta chains. CDR3 protein duplicates are merged, each entry listing the most common genes and DNA. The sample table records about 200,000 distinct CDR3 sequences; about 8.7% of these occur just once. The ten largest clones add up to 35% of the sample.

This clonotype was seen more than once but under ten times. It lacks a known antigen. No much larger clonotype is one base removed from it; base qualities were not supplied. The germline ends are 14 bases apart after V is trimmed by 5 bases and J by 6 bases. The CDR3 goes from the cysteine to the phenylalanine over 12 residues. The only DNA kept is the CDR3, 36 bases in frame from the first base. The CDR1 and CDR2 encoded by the germline V gene are SQVTM and ANQGSEA. The receptor was isolated from a male patient aged 2-9 years who had a stem cell transplant for acute myeloid leukemia, so the T cells may come from the graft donor. The chain couples TRBV29-1 to TRBJ2-7, with the D gene not clear enough to name. This material consisted of PBMCs, mostly from graft donor cells, taken 360 days after TCRalphabeta/CD19-depleted stem cell transplant. The CDR3 sequence is CSVSLVNGEQYF. Here is the DNA: TGCAGCGTTAGCTTGGTTAATGGCGAGCAGTACTTC.